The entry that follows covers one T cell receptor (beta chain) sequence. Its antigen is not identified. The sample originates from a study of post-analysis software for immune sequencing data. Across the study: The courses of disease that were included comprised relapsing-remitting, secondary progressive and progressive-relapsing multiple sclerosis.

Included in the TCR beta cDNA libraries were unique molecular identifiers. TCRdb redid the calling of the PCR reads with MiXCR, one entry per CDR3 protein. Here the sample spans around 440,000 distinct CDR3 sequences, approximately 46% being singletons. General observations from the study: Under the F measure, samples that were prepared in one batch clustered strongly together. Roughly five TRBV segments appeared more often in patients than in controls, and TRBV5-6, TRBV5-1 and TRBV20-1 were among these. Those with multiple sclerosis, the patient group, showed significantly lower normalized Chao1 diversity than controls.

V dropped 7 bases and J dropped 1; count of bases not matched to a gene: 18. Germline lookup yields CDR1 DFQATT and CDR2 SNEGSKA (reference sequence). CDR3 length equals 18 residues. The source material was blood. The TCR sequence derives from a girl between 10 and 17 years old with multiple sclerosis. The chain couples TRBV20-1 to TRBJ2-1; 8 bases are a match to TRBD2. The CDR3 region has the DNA TGCAGTGTCCAATCTTTCTTACTAGCGGAGATATCCTACAATGAGCAGTTCTTC. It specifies CSVQSFLLAEISYNEQFF.